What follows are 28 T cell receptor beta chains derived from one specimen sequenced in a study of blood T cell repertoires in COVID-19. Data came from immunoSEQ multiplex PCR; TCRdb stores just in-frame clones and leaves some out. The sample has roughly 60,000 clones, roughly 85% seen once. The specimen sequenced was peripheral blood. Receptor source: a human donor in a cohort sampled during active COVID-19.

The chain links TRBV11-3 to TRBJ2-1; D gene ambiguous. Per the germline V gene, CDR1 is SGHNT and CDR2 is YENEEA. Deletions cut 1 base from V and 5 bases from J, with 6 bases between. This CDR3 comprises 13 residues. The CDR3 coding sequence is TGTGCCAGCAGCTTAGTGGCCGACAATGAGCAGTTCTTC. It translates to CASSLVADNEQFF. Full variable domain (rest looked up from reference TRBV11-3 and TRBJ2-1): EAGVVQSPRYKIIEKKQPVAFWCNPISGHNTLYWYLQNLGQGPELLIRYENEEAVDDSQLPKDRFSAERLKGVDSTLKIQPAELGDSAVYLCASSLVADNEQFFGPGTRLTVL.

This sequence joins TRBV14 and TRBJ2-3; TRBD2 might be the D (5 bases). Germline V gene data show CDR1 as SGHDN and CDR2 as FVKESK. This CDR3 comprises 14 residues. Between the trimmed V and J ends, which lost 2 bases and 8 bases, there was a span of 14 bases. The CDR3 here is CASSQLGASPTQYF. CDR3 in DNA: TGTGCCAGCAGCCAATTGGGAGCGAGCCCTACGCAGTATTTT. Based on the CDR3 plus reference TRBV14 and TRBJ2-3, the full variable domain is EAGVTQFPSHSVIEKGQTVTLRCDPISGHDNLYWYRRVMGKEIKFLLHFVKESKQDESGMPNNRFLAERTGGTYSTLKVQPAELEDSGVYFCASSQLGASPTQYFGPGTRLTVL.

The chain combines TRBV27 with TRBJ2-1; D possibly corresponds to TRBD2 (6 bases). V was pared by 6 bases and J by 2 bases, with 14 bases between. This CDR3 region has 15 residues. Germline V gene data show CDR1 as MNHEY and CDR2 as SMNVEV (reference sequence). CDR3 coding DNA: TGTGCCAGCAGCCTCCGGGAGAAACCCTACAATGAGCAGTTCTTC. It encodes CASSLREKPYNEQFF.

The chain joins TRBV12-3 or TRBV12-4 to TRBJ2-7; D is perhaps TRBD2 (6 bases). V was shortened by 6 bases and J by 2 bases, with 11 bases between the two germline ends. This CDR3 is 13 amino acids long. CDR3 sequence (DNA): TGTGCCAGCAGCAGGACTAACACCTACGAGCAGTACTTC. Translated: CASSRTNTYEQYF.

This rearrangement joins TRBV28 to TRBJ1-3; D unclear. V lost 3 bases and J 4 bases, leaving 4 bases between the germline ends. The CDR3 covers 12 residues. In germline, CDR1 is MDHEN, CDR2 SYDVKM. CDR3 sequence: CASSFFGNTIYF. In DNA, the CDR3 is TGTGCCAGCAGTTTCTTCGGAAACACCATATATTTT.

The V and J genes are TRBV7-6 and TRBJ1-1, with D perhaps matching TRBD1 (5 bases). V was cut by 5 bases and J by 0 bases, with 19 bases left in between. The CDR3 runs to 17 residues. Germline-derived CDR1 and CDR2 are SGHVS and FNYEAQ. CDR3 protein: CASSPQQGGSMNTEAFF. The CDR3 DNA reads TGTGCCAGCAGCCCCCAGCAGGGAGGGTCAATGAACACTGAAGCTTTCTTT.

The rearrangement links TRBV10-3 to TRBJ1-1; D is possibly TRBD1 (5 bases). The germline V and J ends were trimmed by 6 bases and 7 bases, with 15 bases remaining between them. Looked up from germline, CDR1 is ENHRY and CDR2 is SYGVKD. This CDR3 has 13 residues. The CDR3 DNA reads TGTGCCATCAGCCCTGGGGGGACCGATGAAGCTTTCTTT. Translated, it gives CAISPGGTDEAFF.

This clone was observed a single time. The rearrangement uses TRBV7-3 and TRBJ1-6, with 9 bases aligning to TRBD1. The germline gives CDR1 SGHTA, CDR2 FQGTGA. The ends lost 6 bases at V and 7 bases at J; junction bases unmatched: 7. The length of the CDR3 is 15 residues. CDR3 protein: CASSDRGAGNSPLHF. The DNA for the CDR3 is TGTGCCAGCAGTGACAGGGGGGCCGGGAATTCACCCCTCCACTTT.

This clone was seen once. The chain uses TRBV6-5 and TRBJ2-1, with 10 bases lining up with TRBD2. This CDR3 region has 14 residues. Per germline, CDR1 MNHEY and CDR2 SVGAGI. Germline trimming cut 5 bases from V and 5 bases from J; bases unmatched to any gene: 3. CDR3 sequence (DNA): TGTGCCAGCAGTCCAAGCGGGAGGGACAATGAGCAGTTCTTC. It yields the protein CASSPSGRDNEQFF.

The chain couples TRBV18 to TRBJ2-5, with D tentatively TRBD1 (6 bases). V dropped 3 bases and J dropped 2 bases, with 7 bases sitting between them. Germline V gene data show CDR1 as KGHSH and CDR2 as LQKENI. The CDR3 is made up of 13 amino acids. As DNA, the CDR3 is TGTGCCAGCTCACCCGGACAGCAAGAGACCCAGTACTTC. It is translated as CASSPGQQETQYF. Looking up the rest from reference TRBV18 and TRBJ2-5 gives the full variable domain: NAGVMQNPRHLVRRRGQEARLRCSPMKGHSHVYWYRQLPEEGLKFMVYLQKENIIDESGMPKERFSAEFPKEGPSILRIQQVVRGDSAAYFCASSPGQQETQYFGPGTRLLVL.

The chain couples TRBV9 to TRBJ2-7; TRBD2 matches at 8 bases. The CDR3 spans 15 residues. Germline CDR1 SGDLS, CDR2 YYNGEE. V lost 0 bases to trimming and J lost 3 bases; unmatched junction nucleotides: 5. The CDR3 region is CASSVGLAGDYEQYF. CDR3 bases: TGTGCCAGCAGCGTAGGGCTAGCGGGCGACTACGAGCAGTACTTC.

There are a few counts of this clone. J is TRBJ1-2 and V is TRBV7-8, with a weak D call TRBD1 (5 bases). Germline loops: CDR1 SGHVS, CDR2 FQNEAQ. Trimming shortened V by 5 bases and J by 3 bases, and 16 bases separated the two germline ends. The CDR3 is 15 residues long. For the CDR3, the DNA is TGTGCCAGCAGCCCACCTCCGGGACTCCACTATGGCTACACCTTC. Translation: CASSPPPGLHYGYTF.

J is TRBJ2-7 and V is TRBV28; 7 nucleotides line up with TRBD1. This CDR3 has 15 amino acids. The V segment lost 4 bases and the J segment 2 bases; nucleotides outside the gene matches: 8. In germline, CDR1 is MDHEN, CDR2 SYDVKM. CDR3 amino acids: CASSSNSDRPYEQYF. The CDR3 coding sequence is TGTGCCAGCAGTTCCAATTCGGACAGGCCCTACGAGCAGTACTTC.

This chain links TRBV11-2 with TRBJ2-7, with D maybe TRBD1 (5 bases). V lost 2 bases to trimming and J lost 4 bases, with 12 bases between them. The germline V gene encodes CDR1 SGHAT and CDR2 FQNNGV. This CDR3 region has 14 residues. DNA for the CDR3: TGTGCCAGCAGCTTAACTCAGGGATGGTACGAGCAGTACTTC. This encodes CASSLTQGWYEQYF.

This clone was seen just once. The CDR3 loop reads CATSRDFGGYEQYF. DNA of the CDR3: TGTGCCACCAGCAGAGATTTCGGGGGCTACGAGCAGTACTTC. The J gene is TRBJ2-7, the V gene TRBV15, with a weak D call TRBD2 (6 bases). Germline CDR1 LNHNV, CDR2 YYDKDF (reference sequence). The CDR3 is made up of 14 amino acids. V was clipped by 0 bases and J by 3 bases, with 9 bases between them. The full variable domain, in which reference TRBV15 and TRBJ2-7 provide the parts outside the CDR3, is DAMVIQNPRYQVTQFGKPVTLSCSQTLNHNVMYWYQQKSSQAPKLLFHYYDKDFNNEADTPDNFQSRRPNTSFCFLDIRSPGLGDTAMYLCATSRDFGGYEQYFGPGTRLTVT.

The CDR3 DNA reads TGTGCCAGCAGCCAAGATCCCCTAATGAGCCAGTTCTTC. This translates into CASSQDPLMSQFF. The rearrangement joins TRBV4-2 to TRBJ2-1; unclear D gene. Between the trimmed V and J ends, which lost 0 bases and 13 bases, there was a span of 13 bases. This CDR3 has 13 residues. Germline CDR1 reads LGHNA; CDR2 reads YNFKEQ.

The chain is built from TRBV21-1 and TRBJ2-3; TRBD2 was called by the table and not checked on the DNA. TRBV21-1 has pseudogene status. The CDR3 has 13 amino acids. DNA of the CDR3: TGTGCCACCCGAACTAGCGGCACAGATACGCAGTATTTT. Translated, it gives CATRTSGTDTQYF.

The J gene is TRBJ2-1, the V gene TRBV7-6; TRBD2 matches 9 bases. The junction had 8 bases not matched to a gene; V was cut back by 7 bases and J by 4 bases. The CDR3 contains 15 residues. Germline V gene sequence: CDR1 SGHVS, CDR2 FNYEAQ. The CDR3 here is CASNPTSGRYNEQFF. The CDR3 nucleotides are TGTGCCAGCAACCCCACTAGCGGGCGATACAATGAGCAGTTCTTC.

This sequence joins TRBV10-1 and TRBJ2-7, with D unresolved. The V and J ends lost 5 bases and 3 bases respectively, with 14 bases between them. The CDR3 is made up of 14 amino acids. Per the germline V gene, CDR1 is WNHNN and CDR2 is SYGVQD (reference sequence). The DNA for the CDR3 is TGCGCCAGCAGTTTCAGCGAGATTCACTACGAGCAGTACTTC. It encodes CASSFSEIHYEQYF.

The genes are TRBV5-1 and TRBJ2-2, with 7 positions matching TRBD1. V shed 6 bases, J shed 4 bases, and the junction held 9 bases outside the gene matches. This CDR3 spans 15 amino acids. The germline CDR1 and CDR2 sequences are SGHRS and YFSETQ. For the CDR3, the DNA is TGCGCCAGCACAAAAGGGGGCGCGGGCACCGGGGAGCTGTTTTTT. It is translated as CASTKGGAGTGELFF.

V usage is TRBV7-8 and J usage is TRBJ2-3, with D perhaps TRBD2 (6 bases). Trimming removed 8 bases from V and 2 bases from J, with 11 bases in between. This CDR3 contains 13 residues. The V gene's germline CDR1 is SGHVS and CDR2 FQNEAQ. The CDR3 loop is CASLAVPTDTQYF. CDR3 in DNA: TGTGCCAGCTTAGCGGTCCCCACAGATACGCAGTATTTT.

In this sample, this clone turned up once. The chain's CDR3 is CASSSGGATNEKLFF. CDR3 bases: TGTGCCAGCAGTTCGGGGGGGGCAACTAATGAAAAACTGTTTTTT. The rearrangement uses TRBV28 and TRBJ1-4, with D possibly being TRBD1 (5 bases). Looked up from germline, CDR1 is MDHEN and CDR2 is SYDVKM. V was pared by 4 bases and J by 0 bases, with 9 bases between. This CDR3 contains 15 residues. The full variable domain, completed using reference TRBV28 and TRBJ1-4, is DVKVTQSSRYLVKRTGEKVFLECVQDMDHENMFWYRQDPGLGLRLIYFSYDVKMKEKGDIPEGYSVSREKKERFSLILESASTNQTSMYLCASSSGGATNEKLFFGSGTQLSVL.

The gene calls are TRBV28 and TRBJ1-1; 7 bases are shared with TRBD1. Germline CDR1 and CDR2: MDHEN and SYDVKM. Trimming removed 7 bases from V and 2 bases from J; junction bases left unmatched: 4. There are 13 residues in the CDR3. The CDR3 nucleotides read TGTGCCAGCATTCCAGGGGGTAACACTGAAGCTTTCTTT. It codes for CASIPGGNTEAFF.

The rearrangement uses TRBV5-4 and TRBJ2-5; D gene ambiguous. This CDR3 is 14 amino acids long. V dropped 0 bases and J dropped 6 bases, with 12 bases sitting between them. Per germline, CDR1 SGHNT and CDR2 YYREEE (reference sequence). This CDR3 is CASSLAGTSQTQYF. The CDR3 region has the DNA TGTGCCAGCAGCTTGGCGGGTACTTCACAGACCCAGTACTTC.

CDR3 region: CATSDPQTEDNYNEQFF. The CDR3 nucleotides are TGTGCCACCAGTGATCCCCAGACAGAAGATAATTACAATGAGCAGTTCTTC. This chain connects TRBV24-1 to TRBJ2-1; tentative D call: TRBD1 (5 bases). Germline V gene sequence: CDR1 KGHDR, CDR2 SFDVKD. The CDR3 length is 17 residues. V was shortened by 3 bases and J by 4 bases, with 18 bases between the two germline ends.

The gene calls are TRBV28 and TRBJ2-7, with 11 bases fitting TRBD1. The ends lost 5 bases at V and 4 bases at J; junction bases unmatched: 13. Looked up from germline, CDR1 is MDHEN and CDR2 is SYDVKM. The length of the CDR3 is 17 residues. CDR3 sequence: CASSPPPGQGVNYEQYF. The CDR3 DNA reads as TGTGCCAGCAGTCCTCCTCCGGGACAGGGGGTGAATTACGAGCAGTACTTC. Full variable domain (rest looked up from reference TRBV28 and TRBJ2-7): DVKVTQSSRYLVKRTGEKVFLECVQDMDHENMFWYRQDPGLGLRLIYFSYDVKMKEKGDIPEGYSVSREKKERFSLILESASTNQTSMYLCASSPPPGQGVNYEQYFGPGTRLTVT.

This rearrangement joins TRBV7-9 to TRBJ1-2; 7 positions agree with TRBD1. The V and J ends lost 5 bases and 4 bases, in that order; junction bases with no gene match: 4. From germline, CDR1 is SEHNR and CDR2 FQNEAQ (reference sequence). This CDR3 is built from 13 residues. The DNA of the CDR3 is TGTGCCAGCAGCCCGCAGGGGGTCTATGGCTACACCTTC. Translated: CASSPQGVYGYTF.

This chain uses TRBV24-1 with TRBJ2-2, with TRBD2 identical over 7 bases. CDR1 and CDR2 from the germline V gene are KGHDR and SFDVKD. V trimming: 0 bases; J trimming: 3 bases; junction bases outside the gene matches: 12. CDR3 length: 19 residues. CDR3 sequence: CATSDLQLSGEGDTGELFF. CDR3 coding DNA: TGTGCCACCAGTGATTTGCAACTAAGTGGGGAGGGCGACACCGGGGAGCTGTTTTTT.